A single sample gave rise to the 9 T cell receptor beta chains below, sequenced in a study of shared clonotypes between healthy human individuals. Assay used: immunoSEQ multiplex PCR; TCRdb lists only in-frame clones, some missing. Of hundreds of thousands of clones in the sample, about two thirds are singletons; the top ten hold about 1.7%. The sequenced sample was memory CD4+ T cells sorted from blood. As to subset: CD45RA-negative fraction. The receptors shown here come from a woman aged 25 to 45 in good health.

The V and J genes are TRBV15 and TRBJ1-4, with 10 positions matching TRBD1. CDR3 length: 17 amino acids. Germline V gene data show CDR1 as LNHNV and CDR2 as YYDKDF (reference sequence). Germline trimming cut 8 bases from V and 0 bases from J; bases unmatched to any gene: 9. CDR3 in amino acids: CATVATGGVATNEKLFF. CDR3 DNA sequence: TGTGCCACCGTGGCGACAGGGGGCGTCGCAACTAATGAAAAACTGTTTTTT.

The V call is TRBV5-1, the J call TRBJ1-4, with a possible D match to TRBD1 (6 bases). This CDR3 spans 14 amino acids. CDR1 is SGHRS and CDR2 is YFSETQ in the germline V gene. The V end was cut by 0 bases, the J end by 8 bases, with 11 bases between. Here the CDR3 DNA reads TGCGCCAGCAGCTTGGGGACGGGGGCGGAAAAACTGTTTTTT. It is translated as CASSLGTGAEKLFF.

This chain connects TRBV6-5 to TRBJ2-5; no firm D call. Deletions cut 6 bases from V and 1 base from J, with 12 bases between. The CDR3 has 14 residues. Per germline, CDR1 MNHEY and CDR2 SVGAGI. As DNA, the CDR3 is TGTGCCAGCAGACCGACACTCTCCCAAGAGACCCAGTACTTC. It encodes CASRPTLSQETQYF.

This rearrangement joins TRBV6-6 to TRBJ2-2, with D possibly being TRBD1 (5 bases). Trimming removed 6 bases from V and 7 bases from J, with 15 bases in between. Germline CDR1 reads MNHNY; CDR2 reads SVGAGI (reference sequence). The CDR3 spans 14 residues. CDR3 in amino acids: CASSYTTESGELFF. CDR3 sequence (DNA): TGTGCCAGCAGCTATACGACAGAGAGCGGGGAGCTGTTTTTT.

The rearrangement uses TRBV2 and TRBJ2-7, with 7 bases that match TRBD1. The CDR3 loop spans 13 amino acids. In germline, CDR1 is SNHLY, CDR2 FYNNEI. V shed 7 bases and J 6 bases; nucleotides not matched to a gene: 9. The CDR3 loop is CASMGTARREQYF. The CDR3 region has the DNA TGTGCCAGCATGGGGACAGCGAGACGCGAGCAGTACTTC. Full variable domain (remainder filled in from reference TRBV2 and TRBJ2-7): EPEVTQTPSHQVTQMGQEVILRCVPISNHLYFYWYRQILGQKVEFLVSFYNNEISEKSEIFDDQFSVERPDGSNFTLKIRSTKLEDSAMYFCASMGTARREQYFGPGTRLTVT.

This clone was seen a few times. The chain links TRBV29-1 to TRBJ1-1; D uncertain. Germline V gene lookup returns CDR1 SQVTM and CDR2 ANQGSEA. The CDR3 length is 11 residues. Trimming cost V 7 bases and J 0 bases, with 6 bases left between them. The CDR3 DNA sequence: TGCAGCGCCAGTGTGAACACTGAAGCTTTCTTT. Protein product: CSASVNTEAFF. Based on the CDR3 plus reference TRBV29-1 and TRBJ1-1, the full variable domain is SAVISQKPSRDICQRGTSLTIQCQVDSQVTMMFWYRQQPGQSLTLIATANQGSEATYESGFVIDKFPISRPNLTFSTLTVSNMSPEDSSIYLCSASVNTEAFFGQGTRLTVV.

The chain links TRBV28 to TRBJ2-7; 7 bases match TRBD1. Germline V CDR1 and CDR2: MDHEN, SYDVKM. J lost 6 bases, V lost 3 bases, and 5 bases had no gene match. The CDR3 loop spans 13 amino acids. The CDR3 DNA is TGTGCCAGCAGTTTCGCAGGGGGTCGCGAGCAGTACTTC. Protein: CASSFAGGREQYF.

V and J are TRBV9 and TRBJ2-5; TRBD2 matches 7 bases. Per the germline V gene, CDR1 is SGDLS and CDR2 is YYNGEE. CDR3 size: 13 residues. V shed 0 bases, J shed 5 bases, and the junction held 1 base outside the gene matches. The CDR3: CASSVVGGETQYF. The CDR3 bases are TGTGCCAGCAGCGTAGTGGGGGGGGAGACCCAGTACTTC.

The CDR3: CASSGGEGTDTQYF. In DNA form, the CDR3 reads TGTGCCAGCAGTGGGGGAGAGGGGACAGATACGCAGTATTTT. The gene calls are TRBV6-4 and TRBJ2-3, with D possibly called TRBD1 or TRBD2 (5 bases each). Germline CDR1 and CDR2: MRHNA and SNTAGT. Trimming shortened V by 4 bases and J by 3 bases, and 11 bases separated the two germline ends. This CDR3 has 14 amino acids.